This T cell receptor (beta chain) stems from a study of OX40 agonist ivuxolimab in advanced cancers. Turning to the study itself: The dose-escalation cohort had hepatocellular carcinoma, melanoma, renal cell or head and neck cancer.

The V and J ends lost 2 bases and 7 bases respectively, with 13 bases between them. The CDR3 contains 15 residues. CDR1 is SGHRS, CDR2 YFSETQ, per germline. Profiling relied on immunoSEQ multiplex PCR, and the TCRdb table lists in-frame clones only, not all of them. Among about 67,000 clones listed, approximately 87% were seen once. The chain has TRBV5-1 and TRBJ1-6, with a possible D match to TRBD1 (5 bases). This sample comprised CD4+ or CD8+ T cells sorted from blood, obtained in a trial of the OX40 agonist ivuxolimab. The clonotype comes from an adult with an advanced solid tumor such as melanoma, head and neck, liver or kidney cancer. CDR3: CASSFLSGANSPLHF. The CDR3 region has the DNA TGCGCCAGCAGCTTCCTCTCTGGGGCCAATTCACCCCTCCACTTT.